The rows below give T cell receptor beta chains drawn from one sample of a study of long-term antiretroviral therapy in people with HIV. This table comes from immunoSEQ multiplex PCR, and its TCRdb copy is limited to in-frame clones, with some not included. The sample carries under 50,000 clones, around 93% recorded once. This sample comprised unsorted PBMCs, obtained around 9.2 years after starting antiretroviral therapy. The source of these receptors is a man aged 25 to 40 with HIV. The CDR3 runs from the conserved cysteine through the conserved F or W. D genes are given only for firm matches. Not every row has a clone size; where given, it reads once, few, many or a size class.

J: TRBJ1-5; V: TRBV15; size: -; D: -; DNA: TGTGCCACCAGCAGAGCCCTCGGGCAGGGCTTCAATCAGCCCCAGCATTTT; CDR3: CATSRALGQGFNQPQHF
J: TRBJ2-1; V: TRBV5-1; size: -; D: TRBD2; DNA: TGCGCCAGCAGCTTTAGAGTCCCACCCTTTACTAGCGGGGGGGGAACCTCCTACAATGAGCAGTTCTTC; CDR3: CASSFRVPPFTSGGGTSYNEQFF
J: TRBJ1-5; V: TRBV28; size: -; D: -; DNA: TGTGCCAGCAGTTTCCATCCGAATCAGCCCCAGCATTTT; CDR3: CASSFHPNQPQHF
J: TRBJ1-6; V: TRBV11-2; size: once; D: -; DNA: TGTGCCAGCAGCTTTCAGAGCATCTATTCACCCCTCCACTTT; CDR3: CASSFQSIYSPLHF
J: TRBJ2-7; V: TRBV7-6; size: -; D: TRBD2; DNA: TGTGCCAGCAGCTTCGGACTAGCGGGGGGGCCCTACGAGCAGTACTTC; CDR3: CASSFGLAGGPYEQYF
J: TRBJ1-1; V: TRBV6-5; size: -; D: -; DNA: TGTGCCAGCAGTTACAGTCCGACGGTTAACACTGAAGCTTTCTTT; CDR3: CASSYSPTVNTEAFF
J: TRBJ1-1; V: TRBV7-9; size: -; D: -; DNA: TGTGCCAGCAGCGCACAGTACCTCACTGAAGCTTTCTTT; CDR3: CASSAQYLTEAFF
J: TRBJ1-2; V: TRBV28; size: -; D: -; DNA: TGTGCCAGCAGTTTCACTGCCTTTTATGGCTACACCTTC; CDR3: CASSFTAFYGYTF
J: TRBJ2-2; V: TRBV27; size: -; D: -; DNA: TGTGCCAGCAGTTTAGTGCGAGGGTCCGGGGAGCTGTTTTTT; CDR3: CASSLVRGSGELFF
J: TRBJ1-5; V: TRBV28; size: -; D: -; DNA: TGTGCCAGCAGCCCCAGGGCTGGGAGCAATCAGCCCCAGCATTTT; CDR3: CASSPRAGSNQPQHF
J: TRBJ2-5; V: TRBV27; size: -; D: -; DNA: TGTGCCAGCAGTGAGGACCTACAAGAGACCCAGTACTTC; CDR3: CASSEDLQETQYF
J: TRBJ2-3; V: TRBV11-1; size: -; D: -; DNA: TGTGCCAGCGAAAATTCAGGGAGTGCAGATACGCAGTATTTT; CDR3: CASENSGSADTQYF
J: TRBJ2-5; V: TRBV19; size: -; D: TRBD2; DNA: TGTGCCAGTAGTATAGTGGGCTTAGCGGGGGCAAAAGAGACCCAGTACTTC; CDR3: CASSIVGLAGAKETQYF
J: TRBJ1-5; V: TRBV18; size: -; D: -; DNA: TGTGCCAGCTCACAATCAGGGGTGAGGAGCAATCAGCCCCAGCATTTT; CDR3: CASSQSGVRSNQPQHF
J: TRBJ1-1; V: TRBV5-4; size: -; D: -; DNA: TGTGCCAGCAGCTCGACAGGCCTGAACACTGAAGCTTTCTTT; CDR3: CASSSTGLNTEAFF
J: TRBJ2-3; V: TRBV6-1; size: -; D: TRBD2; DNA: TGTGCCAGCAGAAATCGGGGGGGCGGGCCAGATACGCAGTATTTT; CDR3: CASRNRGGGPDTQYF
J: TRBJ2-5; V: TRBV10-3; size: -; D: -; DNA: TGTGCCATCAGTGGGGGACTGCAAGAGACCCAGTACTTC; CDR3: CAISGGLQETQYF
J: TRBJ2-3; V: TRBV5-1; size: -; D: TRBD1; DNA: TGCGCCAGTAAGACAGGGGCTAGCACAGATACGCAGTATTTT; CDR3: CASKTGASTDTQYF
J: TRBJ1-2; V: TRBV7-9; size: -; D: -; DNA: TGTGCCAGCGTGGACAGAGACTATGGCTACACCTTC; CDR3: CASVDRDYGYTF
J: TRBJ2-3; V: TRBV5-1; size: -; D: TRBD2; DNA: TGCGCCAGCAGTCCTAGCGGGGGATACTCTAGCACAGATACGCAGTATTTT; CDR3: CASSPSGGYSSTDTQYF
J: TRBJ1-5; V: TRBV2; size: -; D: -; DNA: TGTGCCAGCAGGGAGTTCAGTTATAGCAATCAGCCCCAGCATTTT; CDR3: CASREFSYSNQPQHF
J: TRBJ1-5; V: TRBV30; size: -; D: -; DNA: TGTGCCTGGACCCCCCGAGGTACAGTTAGCAATCAGCCCCAGCATTTT; CDR3: CAWTPRGTVSNQPQHF
J: TRBJ2-5; V: TRBV6-5; size: -; D: -; DNA: TGTGCCAGCAGTTACTCGGGGGGGCGGGAGACCCAGTACTTC; CDR3: CASSYSGGRETQYF
J: TRBJ2-5; V: TRBV5-1; size: -; D: TRBD1; DNA: TGCGCCAGCAGCACCCAACAGGGGGCAGGGGAGACCCAGTACTTC; CDR3: CASSTQQGAGETQYF
J: TRBJ1-6; V: TRBV2; size: few; D: TRBD1; DNA: TGTGCCAGCAGGAAGCAACCGGGACAGGGCAATTCACCCCTCCACTTT; CDR3: CASRKQPGQGNSPLHF
J: TRBJ2-2; V: TRBV5-6; size: -; D: -; DNA: TGTGCCAGCAGCTTGGGGGGCGGGACTCTAAACACCGGGGAGCTGTTTTTT; CDR3: CASSLGGGTLNTGELFF
J: TRBJ2-5; V: TRBV6-6; size: -; D: TRBD2; DNA: TGTGCCAGCGAGGCTAGCGGGGACCAAGAGACCCAGTACTTC; CDR3: CASEASGDQETQYF
J: TRBJ1-1; V: TRBV7-9; size: -; D: -; DNA: TGTGCCAGCAGCTTAGGTCCGGACATAGGAGACACTGAAGCTTTCTTT; CDR3: CASSLGPDIGDTEAFF
J: TRBJ2-2; V: TRBV27; size: -; D: -; DNA: TGTGCCAGCAAACTCCAGAGTATTGCTTTCACCGGGGAGCTGTTTTTT; CDR3: CASKLQSIAFTGELFF
J: TRBJ2-3; V: TRBV4-1; size: -; D: -; DNA: TGCGCCAGCAGCCACTCTAGCACAGATACGCAGTATTTT; CDR3: CASSHSSTDTQYF
J: TRBJ1-2; V: TRBV19; size: -; D: -; DNA: TGTGCCAGTAGCCTTAGCAGACAGAACTATGGCTACACCTTC; CDR3: CASSLSRQNYGYTF
J: TRBJ1-1; V: TRBV6-4; size: -; D: -; DNA: TGTGCCAGCCGGAGGGAACGGGAGAACACTGAAGCTTTCTTT; CDR3: CASRRERENTEAFF
J: TRBJ2-4; V: TRBV2; size: -; D: TRBD1; DNA: TGTGCCAGCAGTGATGAGCAGGGGGCTTACATTCAGTACTTC; CDR3: CASSDEQGAYIQYF
J: TRBJ2-7; V: TRBV6-5; size: -; D: -; DNA: TGTGCCAGCAGGACGCCGGGTCCCTACGAGCAGTACTTC; CDR3: CASRTPGPYEQYF
J: TRBJ2-2; V: TRBV5-5; size: -; D: -; DNA: TGTGCCAGCAGCTTGGGGATACCCACTAACACCGGGGAGCTGTTTTTT; CDR3: CASSLGIPTNTGELFF
J: TRBJ2-3; V: TRBV10-1; size: large; D: -; DNA: TGCGCCAGCAGTGAGACATTTAGCACAGATACGCAGTATTTT; CDR3: CASSETFSTDTQYF
J: TRBJ2-5; V: TRBV2; size: -; D: -; DNA: TGTGCCAGCATGCTGGGCGGAGAGACCCAGTACTTC; CDR3: CASMLGGETQYF
J: TRBJ2-3; V: TRBV30; size: -; D: -; DNA: TGTGCCTGGAGTGTTCTAGGGACGCAGTATTTT; CDR3: CAWSVLGTQYF
J: TRBJ1-5; V: TRBV14; size: -; D: -; DNA: TGTGCCAGCAGCCAAATGGGGGGCCCTCAGCCCCAGCATTTT; CDR3: CASSQMGGPQPQHF
J: TRBJ1-6; V: TRBV25-1; size: -; D: -; DNA: TGTGCCAGCAGTGATCCAGGGGCTTATTCACCCCTCCACTTT; CDR3: CASSDPGAYSPLHF
J: TRBJ2-6; V: TRBV6-4; size: -; D: TRBD2; DNA: TGTGCCAGCAGTGACTCGTTTCTAGCGGGGGGGCCTTCTGGGGCCAACGTCCTGACTTTC; CDR3: CASSDSFLAGGPSGANVLTF
J: TRBJ2-3; V: TRBV19; size: -; D: TRBD2; DNA: TGTGCCAGTAGTTCTCGGACTAGCGGGGTGGGAGATACGCAGTATTTT; CDR3: CASSSRTSGVGDTQYF
J: TRBJ1-4; V: TRBV6-1; size: -; D: TRBD1; DNA: TGTGCCAGCAGTAGGGGACAGCATGAAAAACTGTTTTTT; CDR3: CASSRGQHEKLFF
J: TRBJ1-1; V: TRBV5-4; size: -; D: TRBD1; DNA: TGTGCCAGCAGCCACCAGACAGGGGGAAACACTGAAGCTTTCTTT; CDR3: CASSHQTGGNTEAFF
J: TRBJ1-1; V: TRBV12-5; size: once; D: -; DNA: TGTGCTAGTGGTTTGGGTTCGGGGTATCGAACTGAAGCTTTCTTT; CDR3: CASGLGSGYRTEAFF
J: TRBJ1-2; V: TRBV28; size: -; D: -; DNA: TGTGCCAGCAGTCCCGGGACCTACTATGGCTACACCTTC; CDR3: CASSPGTYYGYTF
J: TRBJ2-1; V: TRBV4-1; size: -; D: TRBD1; DNA: TGCGCCAGCAGCCAGGGCCAACAGGGGCTACACAATGAGCAGTTCTTC; CDR3: CASSQGQQGLHNEQFF
J: TRBJ2-5; V: TRBV2; size: few; D: TRBD1; DNA: TGTGCCAGCAAACGGGACAGGGACCAAGAGACCCAGTACTTC; CDR3: CASKRDRDQETQYF
J: TRBJ2-5; V: TRBV13; size: -; D: -; DNA: TGTGCCAGCAGCTTATTGGGTGGGGAAGAGACCCAGTACTTC; CDR3: CASSLLGGEETQYF
J: TRBJ2-2; V: TRBV5-1; size: -; D: -; DNA: TGCGCCAGCAGCGCGACGAACACCGGGGAGCTGTTTTTT; CDR3: CASSATNTGELFF
J: TRBJ2-2; V: TRBV7-3; size: -; D: TRBD2; DNA: TGTGCCAGCAGCTGGGGGGGGGACACCGGGGAGCTGTTTTTT; CDR3: CASSWGGDTGELFF
J: TRBJ2-3; V: TRBV5-4; size: -; D: TRBD2; DNA: TGTGCCAGCAGCCTGAGTCTACTAGCGGGGGGCGATACGCAGTATTTT; CDR3: CASSLSLLAGGDTQYF
J: TRBJ2-2; V: TRBV7-7; size: -; D: TRBD2; DNA: TGTGCTAGCAGCTCAGGACTAGCCGGGGAGCTGTTTTTT; CDR3: CASSSGLAGELFF
J: TRBJ1-6; V: TRBV6-5; size: -; D: -; DNA: TGTGCCAGCAGTGCATCGGACCGTTCACCCCTCCACTTT; CDR3: CASSASDRSPLHF